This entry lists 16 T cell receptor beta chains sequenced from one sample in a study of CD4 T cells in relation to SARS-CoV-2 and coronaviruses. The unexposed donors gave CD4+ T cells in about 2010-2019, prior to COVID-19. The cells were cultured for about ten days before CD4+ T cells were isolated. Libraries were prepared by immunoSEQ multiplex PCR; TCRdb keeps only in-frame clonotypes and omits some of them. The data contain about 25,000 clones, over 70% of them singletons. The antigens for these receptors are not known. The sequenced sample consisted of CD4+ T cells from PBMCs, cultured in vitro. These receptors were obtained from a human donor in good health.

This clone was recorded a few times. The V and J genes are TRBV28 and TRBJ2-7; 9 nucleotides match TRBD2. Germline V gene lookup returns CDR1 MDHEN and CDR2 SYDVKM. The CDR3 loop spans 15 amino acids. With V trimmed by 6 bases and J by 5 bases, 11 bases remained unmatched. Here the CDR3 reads CASRGPRAGGHEQYF. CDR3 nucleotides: TGTGCCAGCAGAGGCCCTAGAGCGGGAGGTCACGAGCAGTACTTC.

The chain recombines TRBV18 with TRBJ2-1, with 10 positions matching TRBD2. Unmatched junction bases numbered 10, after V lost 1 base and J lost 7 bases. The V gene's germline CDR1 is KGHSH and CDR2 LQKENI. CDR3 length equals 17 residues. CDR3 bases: TGTGCCAGCTCACCACAGGGGGAGCGGGGGGGCGGGAATGAGCAGTTCTTC. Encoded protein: CASSPQGERGGGNEQFF.

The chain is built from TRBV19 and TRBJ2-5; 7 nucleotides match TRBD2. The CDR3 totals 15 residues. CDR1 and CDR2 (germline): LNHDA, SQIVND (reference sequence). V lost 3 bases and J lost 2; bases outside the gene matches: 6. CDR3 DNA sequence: TGTGCCAGTAGTATCCCTGGGAGGGGACAAGAGACCCAGTACTTC. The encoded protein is CASSIPGRGQETQYF.

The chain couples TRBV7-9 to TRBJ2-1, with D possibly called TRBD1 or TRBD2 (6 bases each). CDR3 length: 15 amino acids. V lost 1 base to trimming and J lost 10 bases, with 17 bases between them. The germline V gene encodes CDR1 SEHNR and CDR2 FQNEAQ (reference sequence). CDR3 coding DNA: TGTGCCAGCAGCTTAGGCGTGTGGGGGGCGGAGGAGCAGTTCTTC. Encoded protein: CASSLGVWGAEEQFF. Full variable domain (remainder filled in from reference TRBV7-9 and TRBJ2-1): DTGVSQNPRHKITKRGQNVTFRCDPISEHNRLYWYRQTLGQGPEFLTYFQNEAQLEKSRLLSDRFSAERPKGSFSTLEIQRTEQGDSAMYLCASSLGVWGAEEQFFGPGTRLTVL.

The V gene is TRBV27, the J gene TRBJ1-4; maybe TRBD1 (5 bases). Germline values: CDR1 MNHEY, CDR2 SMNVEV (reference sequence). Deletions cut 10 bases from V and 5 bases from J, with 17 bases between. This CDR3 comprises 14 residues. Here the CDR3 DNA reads TGTGCCACGGGTGGGGGGGGTCTAAATGAAAAACTGTTTTTT. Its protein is CATGGGGLNEKLFF. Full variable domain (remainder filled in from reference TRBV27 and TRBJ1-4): EAQVTQNPRYLITVTGKKLTVTCSQNMNHEYMSWYRQDPGLGLRQIYYSMNVEVTDKGDVPEGYKVSRKEKRNFPLILESPSPNQTSLYFCATGGGGLNEKLFFGSGTQLSVL.

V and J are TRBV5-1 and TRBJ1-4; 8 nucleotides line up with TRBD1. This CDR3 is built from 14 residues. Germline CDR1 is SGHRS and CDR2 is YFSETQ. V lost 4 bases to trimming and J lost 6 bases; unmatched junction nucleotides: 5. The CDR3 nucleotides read TGCGCCAGCAGCCGGACAGGGCCCGATGAAAAACTGTTTTTT. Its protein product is CASSRTGPDEKLFF.

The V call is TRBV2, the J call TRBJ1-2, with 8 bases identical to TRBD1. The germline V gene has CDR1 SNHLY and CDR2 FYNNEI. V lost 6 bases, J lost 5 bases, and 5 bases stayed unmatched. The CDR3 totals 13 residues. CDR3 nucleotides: TGTGCCAGCAGGGCGGGACAGGATTATGGCTACACCTTC. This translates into CASRAGQDYGYTF.

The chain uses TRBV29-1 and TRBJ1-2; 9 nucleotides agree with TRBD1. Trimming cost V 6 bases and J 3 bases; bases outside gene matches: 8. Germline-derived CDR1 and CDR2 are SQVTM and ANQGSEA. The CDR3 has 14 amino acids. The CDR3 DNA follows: TGCAGCGTACGTACAGGGGGCACTCACTATGGCTACACCTTC. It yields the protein CSVRTGGTHYGYTF.

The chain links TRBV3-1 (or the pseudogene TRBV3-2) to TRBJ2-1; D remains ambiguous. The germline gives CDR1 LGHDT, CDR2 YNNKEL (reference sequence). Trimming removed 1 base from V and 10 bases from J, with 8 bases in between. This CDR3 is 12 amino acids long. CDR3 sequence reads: CASSQGVGEQFF. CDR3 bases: TGTGCCAGCAGCCAAGGGGTCGGGGAGCAGTTCTTC.

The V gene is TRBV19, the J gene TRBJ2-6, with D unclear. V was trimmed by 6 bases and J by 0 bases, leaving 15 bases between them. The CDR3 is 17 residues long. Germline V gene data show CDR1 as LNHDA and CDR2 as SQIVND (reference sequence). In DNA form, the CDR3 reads TGTGCCAGTAGCCCCCTCATGGGGAACTCTGGGGCCAACGTCCTGACTTTC. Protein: CASSPLMGNSGANVLTF.

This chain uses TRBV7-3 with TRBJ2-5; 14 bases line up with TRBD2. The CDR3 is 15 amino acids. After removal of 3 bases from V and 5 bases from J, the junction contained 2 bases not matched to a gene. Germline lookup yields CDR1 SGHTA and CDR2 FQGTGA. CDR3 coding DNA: TGTGCCAGCAGCTTGGGACTAGCGGGAGTGGAGACCCAGTACTTC. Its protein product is CASSLGLAGVETQYF.

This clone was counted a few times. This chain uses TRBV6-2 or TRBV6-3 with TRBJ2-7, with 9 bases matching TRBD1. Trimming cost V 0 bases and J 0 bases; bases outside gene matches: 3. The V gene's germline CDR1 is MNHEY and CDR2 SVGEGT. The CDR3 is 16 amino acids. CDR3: CASSYSGTGSSYEQYF. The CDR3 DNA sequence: TGTGCCAGCAGTTACTCCGGGACAGGGAGCTCCTACGAGCAGTACTTC.

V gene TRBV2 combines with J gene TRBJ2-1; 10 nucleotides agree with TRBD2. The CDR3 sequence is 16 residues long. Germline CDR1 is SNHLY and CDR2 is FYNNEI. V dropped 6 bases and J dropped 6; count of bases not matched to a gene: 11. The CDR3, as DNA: TGTGCCAGCAGCCCCTCGAGCGGGAGGGCCACCAATGAGCAGTTCTTC. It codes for CASSPSSGRATNEQFF. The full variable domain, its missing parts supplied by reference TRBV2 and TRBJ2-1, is EPEVTQTPSHQVTQMGQEVILRCVPISNHLYFYWYRQILGQKVEFLVSFYNNEISEKSEIFDDQFSVERPDGSNFTLKIRSTKLEDSAMYFCASSPSSGRATNEQFFGPGTRLTVL.

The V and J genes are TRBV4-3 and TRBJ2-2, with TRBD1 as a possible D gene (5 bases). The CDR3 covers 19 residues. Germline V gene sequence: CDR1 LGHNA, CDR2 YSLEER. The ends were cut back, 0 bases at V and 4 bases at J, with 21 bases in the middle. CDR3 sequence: CASSQELARVWGGTGELFF. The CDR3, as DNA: TGCGCCAGCAGCCAAGAATTAGCCAGGGTGTGGGGTGGCACCGGGGAGCTGTTTTTT.

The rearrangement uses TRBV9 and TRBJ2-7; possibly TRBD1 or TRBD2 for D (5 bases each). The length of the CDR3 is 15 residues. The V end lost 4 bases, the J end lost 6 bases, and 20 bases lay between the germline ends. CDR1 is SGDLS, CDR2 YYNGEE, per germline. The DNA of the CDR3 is TGTGCCAGCAGCTTAGGGGTAGATTTTGGGGGCGAGCAGTACTTC. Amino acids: CASSLGVDFGGEQYF.

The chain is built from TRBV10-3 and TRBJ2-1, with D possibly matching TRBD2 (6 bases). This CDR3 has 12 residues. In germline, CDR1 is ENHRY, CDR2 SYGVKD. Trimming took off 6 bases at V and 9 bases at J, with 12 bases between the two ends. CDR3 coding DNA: TGTGCCATCAGGGAAGAGGGAGGTGAGCAGTTCTTC. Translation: CAIREEGGEQFF.